One TCR beta chain is described in this entry. The data originate from a study of T-cell reconstitution after alpha-beta-depleted transplantation in children. Unique molecular identifiers were used to barcode this TCRbeta library. Each CDR3 protein gets one entry after TCRdb re-called the PCR reads with MiXCR. Among hundreds of thousands of distinct CDR3 sequences, around 16% were seen once, and the ten largest hold around 0.96%. V dropped 4 bases and J dropped 4; count of bases not matched to a gene: 4. Germline CDR1 and CDR2: DFQATT and SNEGSKA (reference sequence). The CDR3 spans 15 residues. The TCR originated in a human donor who donated a stem cell graft to a child with acute myeloid leukemia. J is TRBJ2-3 and V is TRBV20-1; 14 nucleotides agree with TRBD2. Sequencing was performed on PBMCs from the stem cell graft donor, taken from the stem cell graft. Written as DNA, the CDR3 is TGCAGTGCTATGAAGACTAGCGGGGGGGCAGATACGCAGTATTTT. It codes for CSAMKTSGGADTQYF.